This T cell receptor (beta chain) was retrieved from a study of blood T cells in healthy people across ages. General study points: Leaving the PBMCs unsorted stopped any conclusive comparison of naive versus antigen-experienced cells.

Sample-barcoded 5' priming and a J-beta primer mix drove a second PCR of about 6 to 12 cycles. MiXCR, applied by TCRdb to the 5' RACE reads, yields one record per CDR3 protein. Of fewer than 1,000,000 distinct CDR3 sequences listed, about half were seen once; the top ten hold 18%. V was pared by 6 bases and J by 2 bases, with 8 bases of the junction left unmatched. Germline V gives CDR1 DFQATT, CDR2 SNEGSKA (reference sequence). The CDR3 sequence is 14 residues long. This clonotype was recorded a few times. Its antigen is as yet unknown. The TCR was taken from an older man in good health. Sequencing used blood. V usage is TRBV20-1 and J usage is TRBJ2-3; 7 bases fit TRBD1. The CDR3 protein is CSALGQTPTDTQYF. CDR3 DNA sequence: TGCAGTGCCCTGGGACAGACCCCCACAGATACGCAGTATTTT.